This entry lists 25 T cell receptor beta chains sequenced from one sample in a study of Ad26.COV2.S vaccination and SARS-CoV-2 variants. Profiling relied on immunoSEQ multiplex PCR, and the TCRdb table lists in-frame clones only, not all of them. The sample carries approximately 480,000 clones, about 83% recorded once. Treatment described: some 20 received Ad26.COV2.S at low or high dose, single or two shots; about 5 received placebo; per-sample allocation not given. Sampling happened 63 days after the first vaccine or placebo injection. The sequenced sample was peripheral blood, obtained in a trial of Ad26.COV2.S vaccine versus placebo. These receptors originate from a person between 18 and 65 years old who received the Ad26.COV2.S COVID-19 vaccine or a placebo.

The chain has TRBV2 and TRBJ1-2; D is ambiguous. The V end was cut by 6 bases, the J end by 4 bases, with 15 bases between. The CDR3 spans 14 residues. Germline CDR1 and CDR2: SNHLY and FYNNEI. The CDR3 nucleotides read TGTGCCAGCAGCATTCTGGTGTCGGGCTATGGCTACACCTTC. This gives the protein CASSILVSGYGYTF.

V is TRBV6-4 and J is TRBJ2-3; D is unclear. V lost 3 bases and J lost 6, with 10 bases in between. This CDR3 is 13 amino acids long. From germline, CDR1 is MRHNA and CDR2 SNTAGT. In DNA form, the CDR3 reads TGTGCCAGCAGTGATACCGTTAAGGATACGCAGTATTTT. This gives the protein CASSDTVKDTQYF.

The chain recombines TRBV10-3 with TRBJ1-1, with D possibly matching TRBD1 (6 bases). CDR1 ENHRY and CDR2 SYGVKD come from the germline V gene. V was pared by 2 bases and J by 4 bases, with 11 bases between. CDR3 length: 14 residues. The DNA of the CDR3 is TGTGCCATCAGTGAGGGGGGGCGCATCACTGAAGCTTTCTTT. This codes for CAISEGGRITEAFF.

The V gene is TRBV11-2, the J gene TRBJ1-1, with a weak D call TRBD1 (6 bases). Germline assignment: CDR1 SGHAT and CDR2 FQNNGV. The CDR3 has 13 residues. The V end lost 5 bases, the J end lost 6 bases, and 13 bases lay between the germline ends. CDR3 sequence reads: CASSTETGSEAFF. CDR3 bases: TGTGCCAGCAGCACCGAGACAGGCTCTGAAGCTTTCTTT.

The chain links TRBV19 to TRBJ1-1; perhaps TRBD1 as D (6 bases). Per germline, CDR1 LNHDA and CDR2 SQIVND (reference sequence). This CDR3 has 15 residues. The V and J ends lost 0 bases and 4 bases respectively, with 12 bases between them. This CDR3 is CASSIELTGTTEAFF. DNA for the CDR3: TGTGCCAGTAGTATAGAGTTAACAGGGACCACTGAAGCTTTCTTT.

The chain employs TRBV5-1 and TRBJ2-2, with 8 positions matching TRBD1. CDR1 and CDR2 from the germline V gene are SGHRS and YFSETQ. Germline trimming cut 4 bases from V and 8 bases from J; bases unmatched to any gene: 13. The CDR3 covers 16 residues. CDR3 loop: CASSGKDQGALGELFF. CDR3 bases: TGCGCCAGCAGCGGAAAAGACCAGGGGGCATTAGGGGAGCTGTTTTTT.

V and J are TRBV7-9 and TRBJ1-1; no definite D call. The CDR3 runs 13 residues. Germline V gene data show CDR1 as SEHNR and CDR2 as FQNEAQ (reference sequence). Between the trimmed V and J ends, which lost 4 bases and 6 bases, there was a span of 12 bases. CDR3 coding DNA: TGTGCCAGCAGCTCAGAGGGTTGGCCTGAAGCTTTCTTT. Translation gives CASSSEGWPEAFF.

The rearrangement uses TRBV6-6 and TRBJ2-1; D unresolved. The CDR3 consists of 12 residues. With 5 bases removed from V and 10 bases from J, the gap between germline ends came to 12 bases. Germline V gene data show CDR1 as MNHNY and CDR2 as SVGAGI (reference sequence). The CDR3 sequence: CASSPSLREQFF. CDR3 nucleotides: TGTGCCAGCAGTCCGAGCCTCCGGGAGCAGTTCTTC.

This sequence joins TRBV12-5 and TRBJ2-1; no firm D call. Germline loops: CDR1 LGHNT, CDR2 FRNRAP. The CDR3 sequence is 16 residues long. V dropped 5 bases and J dropped 5 bases, with 19 bases sitting between them. The CDR3 DNA reads as TGTGCTAGTGGTAACCCGATGGACCGGGCTCACAATGAGCAGTTCTTC. Its translation is CASGNPMDRAHNEQFF.

The chain combines TRBV27 with TRBJ1-1, with D maybe TRBD1 (5 bases). V was pared by 6 bases and J by 4 bases, with 12 bases between. CDR3 length: 13 amino acids. Germline V gene lookup returns CDR1 MNHEY and CDR2 SMNVEV (reference sequence). The chain's CDR3 is CASRSGRGTEAFF. CDR3 DNA sequence: TGTGCCAGCAGATCCGGGAGGGGCACTGAAGCTTTCTTT.

The genes are TRBV5-4 and TRBJ2-3; TRBD1 matches 8 bases. Germline CDR1 and CDR2: SGHNT and YYREEE (reference sequence). V lost 2 bases and J lost 4; bases outside the gene matches: 6. This CDR3 is 15 amino acids long. In nucleotides, the CDR3 is TGTGCCAGCAGCTTCGGCAGGGGGCCCGCAGATACGCAGTATTTT. Amino acids: CASSFGRGPADTQYF. The variable domain in full, completed from reference TRBV5-4 and TRBJ2-3, reads ETGVTQSPTHLIKTRGQQVTLRCSSQSGHNTVSWYQQALGQGPQFIFQYYREEENGRGNFPPRFSGLQFPNYSSELNVNALELDDSALYLCASSFGRGPADTQYFGPGTRLTVL.

The chain has TRBV5-4 and TRBJ2-3; 10 nucleotides agree with TRBD2. Looked up from germline, CDR1 is SGHNT and CDR2 is YYREEE (reference sequence). V shed 3 bases and J 5 bases; nucleotides not matched to a gene: 6. The CDR3 has 15 residues. Written as DNA, the CDR3 is TGTGCCAGCAGCTCTAGCGGGAGCTCTTTAGATACGCAGTATTTT. Residues: CASSSSGSSLDTQYF.

The rearrangement links TRBV30 to TRBJ2-7; TRBD2 aligns across 9 bases. The CDR3 length is 18 residues. Per the germline V gene, CDR1 is GTSNPN and CDR2 is SVGIG (reference sequence). The junction had 16 bases not matched to a gene; V was cut back by 3 bases and J by 1 base. DNA of the CDR3: TGTGCCTGGAGGACCCCCGGACTAGCGAGCGGTGGGTCCTACGAGCAGTACTTC. Protein: CAWRTPGLASGGSYEQYF.

The chain uses TRBV9 and TRBJ2-5; D uncertain. Per germline, CDR1 SGDLS and CDR2 YYNGEE. The CDR3 has 15 residues. V was clipped by 0 bases and J by 5 bases, with 14 bases between them. The CDR3 sequence is CASSVGGGKAETQYF. The CDR3 nucleotides read TGTGCCAGCAGCGTAGGTGGCGGTAAAGCCGAGACCCAGTACTTC.

The chain carries TRBV6-5 and TRBJ2-3; D remains ambiguous. In germline, CDR1 is MNHEY, CDR2 SVGAGI. Trimming removed 0 bases from V and 5 bases from J, with 6 bases in between. The CDR3 contains 13 residues. The CDR3 region has the DNA TGTGCCAGCAGTTACTCGATTGGAGATACGCAGTATTTT. Its translation: CASSYSIGDTQYF.

The chain couples TRBV7-9 to TRBJ2-1, with TRBD1 identical over 9 bases. Trimming took 5 bases from V and 5 from J; bases not matched to a gene: 4. The CDR3 consists of 14 residues. CDR1 and CDR2 (germline): SEHNR, FQNEAQ (reference sequence). CDR3 sequence reads: CASSPGTGHNEQFF. As DNA, the CDR3 is TGTGCCAGCAGCCCTGGGACAGGGCACAATGAGCAGTTCTTC.

This clone was detected only a few times. The chain couples TRBV25-1 to TRBJ2-6; tentatively, D is TRBD1 (6 bases). Looked up from germline, CDR1 is MGHDK and CDR2 is SYGVNS. Deletions cut 3 bases from V and 14 bases from J, with 11 bases between. CDR3 length equals 12 residues. CDR3 nucleotides: TGTGCCAGCAGTGACAGGGGAGTTCTCCTGACTTTC. Amino acid sequence: CASSDRGVLLTF.

The gene calls are TRBV7-2 and TRBJ2-7; no firm D call. Germline CDR1 SGHTA, CDR2 FQGNSA. This CDR3 spans 13 amino acids. The ends were cut back, 2 bases at V and 6 bases at J, with 11 bases in the middle. This chain's CDR3 is CASSLSPGREQYF. Written as DNA, the CDR3 is TGTGCCAGCAGCTTATCCCCCGGGCGCGAGCAGTACTTC.

The J gene is TRBJ2-1, the V gene TRBV19, with 11 bases matching TRBD2. The germline V gene encodes CDR1 LNHDA and CDR2 SQIVND (reference sequence). The CDR3 covers 17 residues. V lost 6 bases to trimming and J lost 12 bases; unmatched junction nucleotides: 19. DNA of the CDR3: TGTGCCAGTAGCAACTCTAAAATACTAGCGGGAGCGCTTGGGCAGTTCTTC. It translates to CASSNSKILAGALGQFF.

The V and J genes are TRBV5-1 and TRBJ1-5; TRBD1 aligns across 7 bases. Germline lookup yields CDR1 SGHRS and CDR2 YFSETQ. The CDR3 contains 15 residues. V shed 0 bases, J shed 7 bases, and the junction held 7 bases outside the gene matches. CDR3 sequence reads: CASSLGGGAGQPQHF. Written as DNA, the CDR3 is TGCGCCAGCAGCTTGGGAGGGGGCGCAGGACAGCCCCAGCATTTT.

The chain employs TRBV5-6 and TRBJ2-1, with 7 nucleotides matching TRBD2. CDR3 length equals 16 residues. V gave up 0 bases and J gave up 15 bases; unmatched junction bases: 18. Germline CDR1 SGHDT, CDR2 YYEEEE. As DNA, the CDR3 is TGTGCCAGCAGCTTGGAATTCGGGGCTAGCGGCCCGGCACCGTTCTTC. This translates into CASSLEFGASGPAPFF.

The chain employs TRBV19 and TRBJ2-7, with TRBD2 matching over 9 bases. The CDR3 loop spans 15 amino acids. The V gene's germline CDR1 is LNHDA and CDR2 SQIVND (reference sequence). With V trimmed by 2 bases and J by 3 bases, 5 bases remained unmatched. CDR3 loop: CASSITSGSYYEQYF. Written as DNA, the CDR3 is TGTGCCAGTAGTATAACTAGCGGGTCCTACTACGAGCAGTACTTC.

J is TRBJ2-1 and V is TRBV6-2 or TRBV6-3; D perhaps matches TRBD2 (6 bases). V lost 6 bases and J lost 6, with 21 bases in between. This CDR3 is 16 amino acids long. The germline CDR1 and CDR2 sequences are MNHEY and SVGEGT. In nucleotides, the CDR3 is TGTGCCAGCAGCGCCCTAGGCGGGACCGAAGCCAATGAGCAGTTCTTC. Translation: CASSALGGTEANEQFF.

The gene calls are TRBV9 and TRBJ2-5; possible D gene TRBD1, 6 bases. V dropped 2 bases and J dropped 2 bases, with 10 bases sitting between them. CDR1 SGDLS and CDR2 YYNGEE come from the germline V gene. This CDR3 is built from 14 residues. In DNA, the CDR3 is TGTGCCAGCAGCGTTGGGGGCCAACAAGAGACCCAGTACTTC. Its protein is CASSVGGQQETQYF.

The rearrangement joins TRBV7-2 to TRBJ2-5; 7 nucleotides line up with TRBD1. CDR3 length: 17 residues. Germline values: CDR1 SGHTA, CDR2 FQGNSA. V was clipped by 3 bases and J by 2 bases; unmatched bases: 12. CDR3 protein: CASSFRSWRQGQETQYF. CDR3 coding DNA: TGTGCCAGCAGCTTCCGATCCTGGAGACAGGGTCAAGAGACCCAGTACTTC.